The clone carrying this T cell receptor (beta chain) was found once. Its target is unknown. The donors gave bone marrow, and they were healthy. The ends were cut back, 6 bases at V and 8 bases at J, with 5 bases in the middle. Germline-derived CDR1 and CDR2 are SEHNR and FQNEAQ (reference sequence). This CDR3 spans 10 amino acids. The entry originates in a study of cytomegalovirus exposure and HLA in healthy donors. In the PCR, 60 Vbeta and 13 Jbeta primers were used. The data were produced by immunoSEQ multiplex PCR, yet TCRdb's version contains in-frame clones alone and is incomplete. The table shows about 82,000 clones, with roughly 74% occurring only once. Overall study results and limits: An Asian-associated ancestry cluster reportedly showed fewer N-insertions than the roughly 600-donor mean in a later analysis. For most TCR sequences rarity was the rule, although some public TCRs occurred in many donors.

The chain is built from TRBV7-9 and TRBJ1-3; no definite D call. This sequence was found in a woman aged 45-59 years in good health and CMV-seropositive. Source material: PBMCs. The CDR3 DNA is TGTGCCAGCAGGCGGGACACCATATATTTT. Its translation: CASRRDTIYF.